The next 7 T cell receptor beta chains were all read from a single sample in a study of metastatic and nonmetastatic thyroid tumors. TCRdb re-processed the PCR reads through MiXCR. The sample includes tens of thousands of clones, 22% seen only once; the top ten take 3.8%. Every patient underwent thyroid surgery untreated. The source material was blood. These receptors came from a male donor with papillary thyroid cancer or a benign thyroid nodule (not recorded which). Some clones in this sample may be carry-over from other donors' samples.

This clone was detected many times. This sequence joins TRBV4-1 and TRBJ2-4, with 11 bases matching TRBD1. V was clipped by 6 bases and J by 0 bases; unmatched bases: 4. Germline CDR1 reads MGHRA; CDR2 reads YSYEKL. The CDR3 spans 16 residues. CDR3 loop: CASREGQGGAKNIQYF. CDR3 in DNA: TGCGCCAGCAGGGAGGGACAGGGGGGAGCCAAAAACATTCAGTACTTC.

The chain links TRBV6-1 to TRBJ1-1, with unresolved D. Looked up from germline, CDR1 is MNHNS and CDR2 is SASEGT. There are 14 residues in the CDR3. Trimming shortened V by 6 bases and J by 5 bases, and 16 bases separated the two germline ends. The CDR3 bases are TGTGCCAGCAGACTGACGACCTTGGGGACTGAAGCTTTCTTT. It is translated as CASRLTTLGTEAFF.

This clone has at least ten counts. One end of the junction fails to match germline, which may point to a read error. The rearrangement joins TRBV7-9 to TRBJ2-1, with 7 bases lining up with TRBD2. Germline CDR1 SEHNR, CDR2 FQNEAQ (reference sequence). The CDR3 sequence is 15 residues long. The CDR3 loop is CASTLVLGEGQEQFF. Here the CDR3 DNA reads TGTGCCAGCACCTTAGTTCTGGGGGAGGGCCAGGAGCAGTTCTTC.

The table lists this clone with many counts. The rearrangement uses TRBV12-3 or TRBV12-4 and TRBJ2-5; no firm D call. The CDR3 contains 11 residues. The V end lost 8 bases, the J end lost 5 bases, and 9 bases lay between the germline ends. The CDR3 nucleotides read TGTGCCAGCTCCATGGGGGAGACCCAGTACTTC. It codes for CASSMGETQYF.

By frequency in the sample, this clone is medium-sized. The V call is TRBV19, the J call TRBJ1-5; D remains ambiguous. In germline, CDR1 is LNHDA, CDR2 SQIVND (reference sequence). This CDR3 comprises 15 residues. V gave up 5 bases and J gave up 3 bases, with 14 bases separating them. CDR3 loop: CASSLRSAYNQPQHF. DNA for the CDR3: TGTGCCAGTAGTTTACGCTCGGCCTACAATCAGCCCCAGCATTTT.

This clone has a count of ten or more. In DNA, the CDR3 is TGTGCCAGCAGTCCACGGGTCGGACCGGAGAGCTTGAAGCAGTACTTC. This translates into CASSPRVGPESLKQYF. The chain carries TRBV6-2 or TRBV6-3 and TRBJ2-7, with D uncertain. The CDR3 loop spans 16 amino acids. Germline CDR1 reads MNHEY; CDR2 reads SVGEGT. Between the trimmed V and J ends, which lost 5 bases and 8 bases, there was a span of 25 bases.

The table lists this clone with many counts. The chain joins TRBV6-4 to TRBJ2-1, with D possibly being TRBD1 (5 bases). The germline V gene encodes CDR1 MRHNA and CDR2 SNTAGT. This CDR3 is 13 amino acids long. With 6 bases removed from V and 9 bases from J, the gap between germline ends came to 15 bases. The CDR3 nucleotides read TGTGCCAGCAGCATCAGGGATGATAGTGAGCAGTTCTTC. The encoded protein is CASSIRDDSEQFF.